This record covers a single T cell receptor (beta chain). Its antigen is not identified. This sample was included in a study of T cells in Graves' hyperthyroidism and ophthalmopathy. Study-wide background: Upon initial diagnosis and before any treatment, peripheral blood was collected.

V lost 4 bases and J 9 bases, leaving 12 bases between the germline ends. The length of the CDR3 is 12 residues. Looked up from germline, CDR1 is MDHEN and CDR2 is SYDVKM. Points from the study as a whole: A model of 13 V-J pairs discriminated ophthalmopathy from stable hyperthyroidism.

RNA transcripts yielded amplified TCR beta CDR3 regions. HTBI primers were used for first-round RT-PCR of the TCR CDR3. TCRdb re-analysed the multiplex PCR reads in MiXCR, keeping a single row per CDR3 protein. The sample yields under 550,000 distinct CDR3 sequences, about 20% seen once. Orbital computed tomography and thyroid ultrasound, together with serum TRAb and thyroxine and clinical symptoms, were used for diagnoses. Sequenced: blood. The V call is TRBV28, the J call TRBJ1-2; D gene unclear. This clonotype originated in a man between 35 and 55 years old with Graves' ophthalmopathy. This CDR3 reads CASSSGSLSYTF. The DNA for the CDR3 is TGTGCCAGCAGTTCAGGTTCTCTCAGCTACACCTTC.